The rows below give T cell receptor beta chains drawn from one sample of a study of blood T cell repertoires in COVID-19. Sequenced by immunoSEQ multiplex PCR; TCRdb stores in-frame clones only, minus some. The repertoire holds approximately 180,000 clones, over 75% seen once, with around 2.3% in the top ten. Input material: peripheral blood. These receptors all come from a man aged 40-49 years with active or convalescent COVID-19. CDR3s include the opening cysteine and the closing phenylalanine or tryptophan. D genes are given only for firm matches. Some rows mark clone size as missing; the rest say once, few, many or name a class of expanded clone.

>TRBJ2-7|TRBD2|TRBV24-1|NA
TGTGCCGCCCCTAGCGGGGAAGAGTACGAGCAGTACTTC
CAAPSGEEYEQYF
>TRBJ1-5|TRBD1|TRBV15|once
TGTGCCACCAGCAGGGACAGGGGACACAATCAGCCCCAGCATTTT
CATSRDRGHNQPQHF
>TRBJ1-5|NA|TRBV19|NA
TGTGCCAGTAGTCTAGCCGGACAGTCCAATCAGCCCCAGCATTTT
CASSLAGQSNQPQHF
>TRBJ2-3|NA|TRBV4-2|NA
TGTGCCAGCAGCCCCAAATCCTGGGAGTCCGATACTACTTCACGGTATCGTACAGATACGCAGTATTTT
CASSPKSWESDTTSRYRTDTQYF
>TRBJ1-6|NA|TRBV19|NA
TGTGCCAGTAGGGACTTACAGGGTAATAATTCACCCCTCCACTTT
CASRDLQGNNSPLHF
>TRBJ1-1|NA|TRBV11-3|NA
TGTGCCAGCAGCTTGAGGGCTTTCTTT
CASSLRAFF
>TRBJ2-5|TRBD1|TRBV11-1|many
TGTGCCAGCAGCCGGGACAGGGGAGGAGAGACCCAGTACTTC
CASSRDRGGETQYF
>TRBJ1-4|NA|TRBV27|NA
TGTGCCAGCAGTCCACGACAGGAGACTAATGAAAAACTGTTTTTT
CASSPRQETNEKLFF
>TRBJ2-5|NA|TRBV5-1|NA
TGCGCCAGCAGCCCGGGGACTCTCCAAGAGACCCAGTACTTC
CASSPGTLQETQYF
>TRBJ1-5|TRBD1|TRBV4-1|NA
TGCGCCAGCAGCCAAGAACAGGGGTATAGCAATCAGCCCCAGCATTTT
CASSQEQGYSNQPQHF
>TRBJ1-1|NA|TRBV6-5|NA
TGTGCCAGCAGCCCGGACACGTGGAACACTGAAGCTTTCTTT
CASSPDTWNTEAFF
>TRBJ1-1|TRBD1|TRBV6-5|NA
TGTGCCACCCTACCCGGGACAGGGCTCGGAACTGAAGCTTTCTTT
CATLPGTGLGTEAFF
>TRBJ2-7|NA|TRBV28|NA
TGTGCCAGCAGTTTACAGTCCGAGCGGCAGTACTTC
CASSLQSERQYF
>TRBJ2-7|NA|TRBV5-1|NA
TGCGCCAGCAGCTTACAGTCGTCCTACGAGCAGTACTTC
CASSLQSSYEQYF
>TRBJ1-3|NA|TRBV5-1|NA
TGCGCCAGCAGCCAGGGTACGGGCTCTGGAAACACCATATATTTT
CASSQGTGSGNTIYF
>TRBJ2-5|TRBD2|TRBV14|NA
TGTGCCAGCAGCCACGGACTAGCGGGGGGGTCAGAGACCCAGTACTTC
CASSHGLAGGSETQYF
>TRBJ2-3|TRBD2|TRBV4-3|NA
TGCGCCAGCAGCCGTAGCGGGGGAACGGGGACAGATACGCAGTATTTT
CASSRSGGTGTDTQYF